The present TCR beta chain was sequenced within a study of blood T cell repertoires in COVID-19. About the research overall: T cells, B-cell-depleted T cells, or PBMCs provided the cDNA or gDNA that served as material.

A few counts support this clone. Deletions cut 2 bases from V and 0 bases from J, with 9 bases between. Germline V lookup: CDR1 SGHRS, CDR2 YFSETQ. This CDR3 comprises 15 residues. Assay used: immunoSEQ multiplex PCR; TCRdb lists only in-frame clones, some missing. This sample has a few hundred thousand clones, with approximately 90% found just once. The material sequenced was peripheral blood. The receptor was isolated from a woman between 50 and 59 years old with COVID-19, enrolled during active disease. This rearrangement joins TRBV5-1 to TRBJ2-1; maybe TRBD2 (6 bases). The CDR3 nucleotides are TGCGCCAGCAGCTTTAGCGGTCCCTCCTACAATGAGCAGTTCTTC. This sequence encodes CASSFSGPSYNEQFF.